The subject of this entry is one T cell receptor (beta chain). Its antigen is unknown. The source of the sample is a study of CD8+ T cells in alopecia areata. The overall study: Percent affected scalp area, the SALT score, rated treated patients' severity.

Treatment noted: oral pan-JAK inhibitor, 5-10 mg twice daily. Patients with alopecia areata provided lesional scalp punch biopsies as well as peripheral blood. The V and J ends lost 4 bases and 3 bases, in that order; junction bases with no gene match: 1. The germline V gene has CDR1 SGHRS and CDR2 YFSETQ. The CDR3 spans 13 residues. Study observations and caveats: Scalp lesions, especially in alopecia totalis/universalis, had higher clonality than normal scalp.

TCR sequencing used cDNA made by reverse transcription of extracted RNA. Sequenced by immunoSEQ multiplex PCR; TCRdb stores in-frame clones only, minus some. The sample records 190,000 or so clones, over 45% being singletons. The sample was CD4+ T cells sorted from blood, taken at week 24, from a patient treated with tofacitinib. The source of this sequence is a human donor with alopecia areata. V and J are TRBV5-1 and TRBJ1-2, with TRBD1 matching 9 bases. CDR3 sequence (DNA): TGCGCCAGCAGCCGGGACAGGGACTATGGCTACACCTTC. Translating gives CASSRDRDYGYTF.